This TCR beta chain was documented in a study of blood T cell repertoires in COVID-19. Only in-frame clones appear in the TCRdb table, and some are missing; sequencing was by immunoSEQ multiplex PCR. The table includes 150,000 to 200,000 clones, 75% to 85% detected once. Seattle's enrolled individuals joined amid active infection and were then monitored longitudinally. The sequencing input was peripheral blood. The receptor was isolated from a woman older than 75 with COVID-19, enrolled during active disease.

CDR3 protein: CASSQQDRGTNEKLFF. The CDR3 bases are TGCGCCAGCAGCCAGCAGGACAGGGGAACTAATGAAAAACTGTTTTTT. The genes are TRBV4-1 and TRBJ1-4; TRBD1 matches 9 bases. Trimming took 3 bases from V and 1 from J; bases not matched to a gene: 3. CDR1 and CDR2 from the germline V gene are MGHRA and YSYEKL. This CDR3 is 16 amino acids long.